This T cell receptor beta chain is from a study of PD-L1 blockade in urothelial cancer. Turning to the study itself: Patients' atezolizumab regimen, 1,200 mg intravenously every 3 weeks, began in the mid-2010s. Blood yielded a median of around 150,000 T cells per sample.

The trim removed 5 bases at V and 11 bases at J, leaving 17 bases unmatched. Germline CDR1 is MNHEY and CDR2 is SVGAGI. CDR3 length equals 15 residues. Time point noted: pretreatment peripheral blood. TCRdb keeps only in-frame clones here, not all; method: immunoSEQ multiplex PCR. The table lists around 40,000 clones, 80% to 95% of them singletons. The sample was PBMCs, taken around atezolizumab (anti-PD-L1) treatment. The rearrangement joins TRBV6-5 to TRBJ1-1; 7 bases line up with TRBD1. The clonotype was recovered from a woman aged 60-70 years with urothelial cancer. CDR3 nucleotide sequence: TGTGCCAGCAGTCGTGCCCTGACAGGGATAGGAGGGGCTTTCTTT. Encoded protein: CASSRALTGIGGAFF.